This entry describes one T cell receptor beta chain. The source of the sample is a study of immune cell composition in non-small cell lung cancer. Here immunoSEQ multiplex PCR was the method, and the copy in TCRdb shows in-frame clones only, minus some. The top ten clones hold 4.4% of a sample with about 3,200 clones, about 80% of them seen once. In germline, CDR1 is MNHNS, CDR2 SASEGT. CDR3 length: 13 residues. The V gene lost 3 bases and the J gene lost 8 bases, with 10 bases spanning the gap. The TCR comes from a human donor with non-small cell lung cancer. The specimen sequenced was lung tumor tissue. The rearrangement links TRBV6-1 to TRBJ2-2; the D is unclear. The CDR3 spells CASSDIGLGELFF. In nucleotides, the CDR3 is TGTGCCAGCAGTGATATCGGTTTGGGGGAGCTGTTTTTT.